This TCR beta chain was sequenced in a study of OX40 agonist ivuxolimab in advanced cancers. Study-level results: On average, CD8+ T cells showed a greater number of expanded clones than CD4+. Certain nonresponders additionally had low normalized T-cell clonal expansion. What antigens the expanded peripheral T cells recognized was never established.

Of note for this clone: Its antigen is not known.

This CDR3 spans 17 amino acids. Germline V gene data show CDR1 as WSHSY and CDR2 as SAAADI. Trimming removed 2 bases from V and 4 bases from J; junction bases left unmatched: 9. The data were produced by immunoSEQ multiplex PCR, yet TCRdb's version contains in-frame clones alone and is incomplete. The table includes tens of thousands of clones, approximately 90% detected once. The sample consisted of CD4+ or CD8+ T cells sorted from blood, taken in a trial of the OX40 agonist ivuxolimab. The chain employs TRBV10-2 and TRBJ2-1, with TRBD2 matching over 9 bases. This TCR was sampled from an adult with an advanced solid tumor such as melanoma, head and neck, liver or kidney cancer. The CDR3 loop reads CASSEMGGRAFYNEQFF. CDR3 bases: TGCGCCAGCAGTGAGATGGGCGGGAGGGCCTTTTACAATGAGCAGTTCTTC.